This T cell receptor (beta chain) was captured by sequencing in a study of T cells and Merkel cell carcinoma outcomes. Study-wide points: Merkel cell carcinoma outcomes were reportedly predicted by repertoire and T-cell density.

A word on this clone: Its antigen is as yet unknown.

Here immunoSEQ multiplex PCR was the method, and the copy in TCRdb shows in-frame clones only, minus some. The sample includes about 3,000 clones, approximately 95% of them seen just once. Trimming took off 7 bases at V and 5 bases at J, with 17 bases between the two ends. The CDR3 is 14 amino acids. CDR1 SGHAT and CDR2 FQDESV come from the germline V gene (reference sequence). The chain employs TRBV11-1 and TRBJ1-1, with D tentatively TRBD1 (5 bases). The sequencing input was tumor tissue from Merkel cell carcinoma. This receptor was obtained from a human donor with Merkel cell carcinoma. CDR3 DNA sequence: TGTGCCAGCACCTTGGAACCGGGGCGAACTGAAGCTTTCTTT. Encoded protein: CASTLEPGRTEAFF. Variable domain in full (rest from reference TRBV11-1 and TRBJ1-1): EAEVAQSPRYKITEKSQAVAFWCDPISGHATLYWYRQILGQGPELLVQFQDESVVDDSQLPKDRFSAERLKGVDSTLKIQPAELGDSAMYLCASTLEPGRTEAFFGQGTRLTVV.